Following are 4 T cell receptor beta chains from one sample sequenced in a study of human T cells and chemical hapten exposure. The sample's time point: pre-sensitization, week 0. The treatment denotes: therapeutic diphenylcyclopropenone sensitization with weekly scalp DPC. A single record per CDR3 protein comes from TCRdb applying MiXCR to the RACE reads. The sample records nearly 110,000 distinct CDR3 sequences, more than 10% being singletons. The material sequenced was whole blood, taken in connection with sensitization to the hapten diphenylcyclopropenone (DPC). These receptors were collected from a woman between 50 and 59 years old with alopecia areata. Some clones in this sample may be carry-over from other donors' samples.

This clonotype was counted at least ten times. J is TRBJ1-4 and V is TRBV28, with TRBD1 matching 8 bases. The ends lost 10 bases at V and 6 bases at J; junction bases unmatched: 7. CDR3 length: 13 amino acids. Germline CDR1 reads MDHEN; CDR2 reads SYDVKM. CDR3 amino acids: CATLRQGYEKLFF. CDR3 coding DNA: TGTGCCACACTAAGACAGGGGTATGAAAAACTGTTTTTT.

The sample holds a few counts of this clonotype. The chain uses TRBV6-2 or TRBV6-3 and TRBJ2-3, with D perhaps TRBD2 (5 bases). From germline, CDR1 is MNHEY and CDR2 SVGEGT. Trimming took off 6 bases at V and 4 bases at J, with 20 bases between the two ends. The CDR3 runs 16 residues. CDR3 sequence reads: CASRLLEQGRADTQYF. The CDR3 DNA follows: TGTGCCAGCAGATTACTAGAACAAGGAAGGGCAGATACGCAGTATTTT.

The V call is TRBV3-1, the J call TRBJ2-7; D is uncertain. Per the germline V gene, CDR1 is LGHDT and CDR2 is YNNKEL (reference sequence). V was shortened by 1 base and J by 5 bases, with 15 bases between the two germline ends. This CDR3 contains 15 residues. The CDR3 nucleotides are TGTGCCAGCAGCCAAGCTGTAAGGGCGCGAGACGAGCAGTACTTC. Translation: CASSQAVRARDEQYF.

This clonotype was picked up a small number of times. The chain combines TRBV7-9 with TRBJ1-5; 8 bases align to TRBD1. CDR1 is SEHNR and CDR2 is FQNEAQ in the germline V gene (reference sequence). With 1 base clipped from V and 3 bases from J, the junction kept 2 bases outside the gene matches. CDR3 length equals 15 residues. The CDR3 loop is CASSLGQGINQPQHF. The CDR3 nucleotides read TGTGCCAGCAGCTTAGGACAGGGGATCAATCAGCCCCAGCATTTT.